This T cell receptor (beta chain) was identified in a study of T cells in Graves' hyperthyroidism and ophthalmopathy. The CDR3 has 15 amino acids. The ends were cut back, 4 bases at V and 0 bases at J, with 12 bases in the middle. Germline assignment: CDR1 SGHTA and CDR2 FQGNSA. The source material, RNA transcripts, was used to amplify TCR beta CDR3 regions. RT-PCR in the first round (using the HTBI primer set) targeted the TCR CDR3. In TCRdb, the multiplex PCR reads were re-called with MiXCR into one record per CDR3 protein. The sample carries hundreds of thousands of distinct CDR3 sequences, roughly 17% recorded once. Patients aged 18 to 65 with hyperthyroidism were newly diagnosed, with duration under 2 months. Patients having uncontrolled infection, another autoimmune disease, pregnancy or lactation were not included.

The TCR originated in a woman under 30 with Graves' hyperthyroidism. Sequencing was performed on blood. The V and J genes are TRBV7-2 and TRBJ1-2, with D perhaps TRBD1 (6 bases). This chain's CDR3 is CASSYTGSANYGYTF. For the CDR3, the DNA is TGTGCCAGCAGCTACACAGGGTCAGCTAACTATGGCTACACCTTC.